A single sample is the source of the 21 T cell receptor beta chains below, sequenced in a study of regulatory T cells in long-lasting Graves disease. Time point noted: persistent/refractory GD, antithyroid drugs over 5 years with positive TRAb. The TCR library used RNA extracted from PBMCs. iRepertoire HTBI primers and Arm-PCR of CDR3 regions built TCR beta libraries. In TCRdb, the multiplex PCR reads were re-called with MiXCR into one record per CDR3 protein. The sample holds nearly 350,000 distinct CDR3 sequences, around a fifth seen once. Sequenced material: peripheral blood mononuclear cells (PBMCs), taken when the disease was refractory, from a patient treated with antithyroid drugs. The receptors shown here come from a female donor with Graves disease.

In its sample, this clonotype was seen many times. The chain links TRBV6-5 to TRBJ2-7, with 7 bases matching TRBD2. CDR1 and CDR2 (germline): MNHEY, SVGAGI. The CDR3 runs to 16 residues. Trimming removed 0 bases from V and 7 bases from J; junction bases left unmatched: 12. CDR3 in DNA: TGTGCCAGCAGTTACTCTACGGGAGCGGGAACACATGAGCAGTACTTC. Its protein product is CASSYSTGAGTHEQYF.

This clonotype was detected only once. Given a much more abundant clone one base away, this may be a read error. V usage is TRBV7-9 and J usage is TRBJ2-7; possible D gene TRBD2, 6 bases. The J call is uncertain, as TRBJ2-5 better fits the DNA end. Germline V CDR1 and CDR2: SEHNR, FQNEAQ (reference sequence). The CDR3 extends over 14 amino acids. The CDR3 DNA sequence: TGTACCAGCAGCTTAGTAGGCGGGGCGGAGACCCAGTACTTC. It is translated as CTSSLVGGAETQYF.

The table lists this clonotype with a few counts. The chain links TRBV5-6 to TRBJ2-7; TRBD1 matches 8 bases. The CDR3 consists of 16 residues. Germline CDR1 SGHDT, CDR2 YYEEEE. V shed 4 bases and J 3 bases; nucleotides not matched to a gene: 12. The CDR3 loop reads CASSVIPGQVDYEQYF. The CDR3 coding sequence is TGTGCCAGCAGCGTAATCCCGGGACAGGTAGACTACGAGCAGTACTTC.

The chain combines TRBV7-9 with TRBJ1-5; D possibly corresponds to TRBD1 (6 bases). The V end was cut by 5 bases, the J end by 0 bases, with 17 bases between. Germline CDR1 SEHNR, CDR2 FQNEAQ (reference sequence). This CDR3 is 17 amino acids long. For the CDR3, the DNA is TGTGCCAGCAGCAAAACCGGGGGGCTCCTTAGCAATCAGCCCCAGCATTTT. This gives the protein CASSKTGGLLSNQPQHF.

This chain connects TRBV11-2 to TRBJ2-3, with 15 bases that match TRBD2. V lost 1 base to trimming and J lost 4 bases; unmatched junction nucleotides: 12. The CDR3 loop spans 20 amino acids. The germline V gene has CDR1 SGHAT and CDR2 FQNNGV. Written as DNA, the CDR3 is TGTGCCAGCAGCTTAGGTCTTCGAGGACTAGCGGGGGGGCGGTCAGATACGCAGTATTTT. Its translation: CASSLGLRGLAGGRSDTQYF.

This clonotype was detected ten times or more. CDR3 sequence: CASSLGEDFYEQYF. The CDR3 coding sequence is TGTGCCAGCAGTCTAGGGGAGGACTTCTACGAGCAGTACTTC. V usage is TRBV6-1 and J usage is TRBJ2-7; TRBD2 is a possible D gene (6 bases). Germline CDR1 reads MNHNS; CDR2 reads SASEGT. The length of the CDR3 is 14 residues. Between the trimmed V and J ends, which lost 5 bases and 3 bases, there was a span of 14 bases.

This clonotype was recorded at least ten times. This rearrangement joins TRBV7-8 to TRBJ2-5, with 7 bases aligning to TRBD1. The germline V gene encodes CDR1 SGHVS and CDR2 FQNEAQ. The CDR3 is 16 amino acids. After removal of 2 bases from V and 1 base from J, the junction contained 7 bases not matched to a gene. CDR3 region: CASSLSRGTAQETQYF. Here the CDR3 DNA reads TGTGCCAGCAGCTTAAGTAGGGGGACAGCCCAAGAGACCCAGTACTTC.

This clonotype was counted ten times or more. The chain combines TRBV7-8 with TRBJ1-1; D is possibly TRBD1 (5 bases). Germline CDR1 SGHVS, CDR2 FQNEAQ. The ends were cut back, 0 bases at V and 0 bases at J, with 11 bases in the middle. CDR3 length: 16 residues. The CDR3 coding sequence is TGTGCCAGCAGCTTAGCGGACATTTGGATGAACACTGAAGCTTTCTTT. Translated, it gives CASSLADIWMNTEAFF.

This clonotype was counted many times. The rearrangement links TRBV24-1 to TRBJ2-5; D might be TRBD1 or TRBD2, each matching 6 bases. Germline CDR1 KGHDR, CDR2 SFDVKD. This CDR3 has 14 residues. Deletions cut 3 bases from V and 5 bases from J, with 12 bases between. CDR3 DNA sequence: TGTGCCACCAGTGATGTGGAAGGGGGGGAGACCCAGTACTTC. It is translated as CATSDVEGGETQYF.

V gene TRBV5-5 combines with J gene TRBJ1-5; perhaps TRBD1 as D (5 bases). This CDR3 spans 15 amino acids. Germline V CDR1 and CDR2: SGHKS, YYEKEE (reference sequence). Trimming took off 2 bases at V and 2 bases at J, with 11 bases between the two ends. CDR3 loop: CASSLRGNGNQPQHF. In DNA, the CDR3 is TGTGCCAGCAGCTTACGGGGGAATGGCAATCAGCCCCAGCATTTT. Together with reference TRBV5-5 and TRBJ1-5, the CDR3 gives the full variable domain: DAGVTQSPTHLIKTRGQQVTLRCSPISGHKSVSWYQQVLGQGPQFIFQYYEKEERGRGNFPDRFSARQFPNYSSELNVNALLLGDSALYLCASSLRGNGNQPQHFGDGTRLSIL.

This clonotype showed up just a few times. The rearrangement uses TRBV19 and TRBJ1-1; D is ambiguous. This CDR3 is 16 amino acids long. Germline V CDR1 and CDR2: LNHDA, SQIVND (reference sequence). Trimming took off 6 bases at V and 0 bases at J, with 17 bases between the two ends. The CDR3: CASRTDRFTLNTEAFF. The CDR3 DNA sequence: TGTGCCAGTAGAACGGACCGATTTACTCTGAACACTGAAGCTTTCTTT.

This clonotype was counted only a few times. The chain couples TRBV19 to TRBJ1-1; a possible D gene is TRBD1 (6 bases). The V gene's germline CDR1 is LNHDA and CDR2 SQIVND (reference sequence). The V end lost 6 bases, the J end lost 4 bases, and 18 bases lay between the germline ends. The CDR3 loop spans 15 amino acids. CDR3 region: CASRLRIVGGTEAFF. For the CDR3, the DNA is TGTGCCAGTAGGTTAAGGATCGTAGGGGGCACTGAAGCTTTCTTT.

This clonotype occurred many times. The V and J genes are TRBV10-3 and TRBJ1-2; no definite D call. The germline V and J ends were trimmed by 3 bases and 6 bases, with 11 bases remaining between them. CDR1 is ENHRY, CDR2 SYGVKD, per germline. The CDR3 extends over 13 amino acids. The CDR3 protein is CAISDQKANGYTF. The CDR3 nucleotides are TGTGCCATCAGTGACCAGAAGGCAAATGGCTACACCTTC.

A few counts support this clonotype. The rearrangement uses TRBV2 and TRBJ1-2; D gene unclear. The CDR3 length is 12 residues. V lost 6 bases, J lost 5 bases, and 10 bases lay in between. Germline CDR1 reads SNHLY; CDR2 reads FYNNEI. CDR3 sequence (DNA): TGTGCCAGCAGCACGGACTCTTATGGCTACACCTTC. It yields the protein CASSTDSYGYTF.

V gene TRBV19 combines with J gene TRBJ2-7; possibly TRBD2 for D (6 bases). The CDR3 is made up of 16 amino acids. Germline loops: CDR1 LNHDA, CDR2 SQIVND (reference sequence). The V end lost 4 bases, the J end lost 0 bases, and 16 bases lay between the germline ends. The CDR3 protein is CASSNLGGRGSYEQYF. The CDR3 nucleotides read TGTGCCAGTAGTAACCTCGGGGGTCGAGGCTCCTACGAGCAGTACTTC.

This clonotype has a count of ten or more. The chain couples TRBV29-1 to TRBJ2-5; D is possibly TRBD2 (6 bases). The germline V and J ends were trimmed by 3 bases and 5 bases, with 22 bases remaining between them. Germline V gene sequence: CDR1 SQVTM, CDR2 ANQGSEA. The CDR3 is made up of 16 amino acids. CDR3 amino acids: CSVDVLIRGGRETQYF. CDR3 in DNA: TGCAGCGTTGACGTTTTAATACGGGGAGGAAGGGAGACCCAGTACTTC.

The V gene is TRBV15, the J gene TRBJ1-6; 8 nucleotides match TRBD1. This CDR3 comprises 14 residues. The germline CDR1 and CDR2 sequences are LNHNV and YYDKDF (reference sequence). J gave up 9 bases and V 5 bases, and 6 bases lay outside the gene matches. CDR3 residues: CATSARGQVSPLHF. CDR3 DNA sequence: TGTGCCACCAGCGCCCGGGGACAGGTTTCACCCCTCCACTTT.

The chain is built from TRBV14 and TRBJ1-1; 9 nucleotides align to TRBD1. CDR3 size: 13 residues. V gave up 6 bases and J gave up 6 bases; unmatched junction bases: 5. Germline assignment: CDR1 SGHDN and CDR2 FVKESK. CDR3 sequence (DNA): TGTGCCAGCAGTCGACAGGGGGATCCTGAAGCTTTCTTT. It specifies CASSRQGDPEAFF.

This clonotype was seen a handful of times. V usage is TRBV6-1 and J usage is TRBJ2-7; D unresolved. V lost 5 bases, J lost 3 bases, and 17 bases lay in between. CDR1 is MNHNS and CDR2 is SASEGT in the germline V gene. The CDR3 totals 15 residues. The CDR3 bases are TGTGCCAGCAGTCCTTATGATGGGCGATACTACGAGCAGTACTTC. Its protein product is CASSPYDGRYYEQYF.

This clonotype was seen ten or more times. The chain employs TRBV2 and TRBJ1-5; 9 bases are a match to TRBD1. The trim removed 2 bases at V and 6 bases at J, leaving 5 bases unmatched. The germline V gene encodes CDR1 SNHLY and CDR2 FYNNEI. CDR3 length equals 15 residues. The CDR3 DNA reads TGTGCCAGCAGTGAAACCACAGGGGGCGGTCAGCCCCAGCATTTT. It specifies CASSETTGGGQPQHF.

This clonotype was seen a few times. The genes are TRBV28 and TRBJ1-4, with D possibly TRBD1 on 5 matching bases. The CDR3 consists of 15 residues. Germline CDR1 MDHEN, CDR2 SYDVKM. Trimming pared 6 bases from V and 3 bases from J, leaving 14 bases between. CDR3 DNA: TGTGCCAGCAGCTCCTGGGACGGATCTAATGAAAAACTGTTTTTT. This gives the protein CASSSWDGSNEKLFF.